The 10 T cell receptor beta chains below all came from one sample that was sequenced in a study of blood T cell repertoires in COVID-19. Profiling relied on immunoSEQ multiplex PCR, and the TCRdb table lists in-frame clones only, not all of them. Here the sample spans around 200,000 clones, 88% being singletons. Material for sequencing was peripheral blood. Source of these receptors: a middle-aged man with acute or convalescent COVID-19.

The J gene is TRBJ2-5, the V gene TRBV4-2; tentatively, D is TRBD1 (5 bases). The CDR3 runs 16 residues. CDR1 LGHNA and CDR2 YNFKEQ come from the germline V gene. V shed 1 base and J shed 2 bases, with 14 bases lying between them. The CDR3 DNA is TGTGCCAGCAGCCAAGGATTTGGGGCGGAACAAGAGACCCAGTACTTC. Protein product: CASSQGFGAEQETQYF.

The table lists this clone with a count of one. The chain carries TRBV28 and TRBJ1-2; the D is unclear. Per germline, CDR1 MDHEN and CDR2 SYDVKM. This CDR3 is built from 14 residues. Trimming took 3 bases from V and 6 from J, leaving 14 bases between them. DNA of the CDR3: TGTGCCAGCAGTTTGTCTGGGAGGGTGGATGGCTACACCTTC. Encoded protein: CASSLSGRVDGYTF.

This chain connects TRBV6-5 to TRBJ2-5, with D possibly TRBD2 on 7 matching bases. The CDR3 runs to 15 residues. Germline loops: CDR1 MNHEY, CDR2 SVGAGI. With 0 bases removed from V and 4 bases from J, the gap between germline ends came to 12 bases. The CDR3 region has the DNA TGTGCCAGCAGTTACTCGGGGGGGCCGGTAGAGACCCAGTACTTC. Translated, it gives CASSYSGGPVETQYF.

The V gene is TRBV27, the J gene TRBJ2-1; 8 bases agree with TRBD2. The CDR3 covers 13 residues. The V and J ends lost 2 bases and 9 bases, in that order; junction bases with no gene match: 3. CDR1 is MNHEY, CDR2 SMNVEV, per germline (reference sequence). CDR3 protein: CASSLERGSEQFF. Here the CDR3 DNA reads TGTGCCAGCAGTTTAGAGCGGGGGAGTGAGCAGTTCTTC.

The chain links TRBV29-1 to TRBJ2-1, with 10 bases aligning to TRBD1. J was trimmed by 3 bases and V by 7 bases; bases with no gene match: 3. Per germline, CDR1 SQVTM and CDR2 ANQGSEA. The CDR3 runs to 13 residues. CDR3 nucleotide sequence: TGCAGCGGTTGGACAGGGGGCTACAATGAGCAGTTCTTC. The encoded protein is CSGWTGGYNEQFF.

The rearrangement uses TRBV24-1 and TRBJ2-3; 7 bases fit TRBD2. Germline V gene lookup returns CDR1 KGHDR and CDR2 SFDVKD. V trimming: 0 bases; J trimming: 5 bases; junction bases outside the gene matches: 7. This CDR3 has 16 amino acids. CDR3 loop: CATSDLGGVQGDTQYF. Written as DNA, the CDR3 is TGTGCCACCAGTGATTTGGGGGGGGTACAAGGAGATACGCAGTATTTT.

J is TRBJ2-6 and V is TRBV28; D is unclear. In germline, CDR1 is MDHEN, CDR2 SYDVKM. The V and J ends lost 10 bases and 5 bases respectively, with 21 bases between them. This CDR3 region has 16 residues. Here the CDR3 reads CATYDKAPPRANVLTF. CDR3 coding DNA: TGTGCCACCTACGACAAGGCCCCTCCTCGGGCCAACGTCCTGACTTTC.

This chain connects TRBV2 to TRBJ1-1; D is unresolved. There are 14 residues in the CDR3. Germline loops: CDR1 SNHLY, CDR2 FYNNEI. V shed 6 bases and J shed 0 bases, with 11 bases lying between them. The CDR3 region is CASRGGQMNTEAFF. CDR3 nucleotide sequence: TGTGCCAGCAGGGGAGGGCAGATGAACACTGAAGCTTTCTTT. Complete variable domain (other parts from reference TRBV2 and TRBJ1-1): EPEVTQTPSHQVTQMGQEVILRCVPISNHLYFYWYRQILGQKVEFLVSFYNNEISEKSEIFDDQFSVERPDGSNFTLKIRSTKLEDSAMYFCASRGGQMNTEAFFGQGTRLTVV.

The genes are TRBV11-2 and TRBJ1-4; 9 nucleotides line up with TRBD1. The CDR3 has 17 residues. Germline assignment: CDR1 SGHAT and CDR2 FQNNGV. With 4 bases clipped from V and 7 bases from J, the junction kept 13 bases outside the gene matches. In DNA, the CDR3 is TGTGCCAGCAGCTCCGGGACAGGGTTACGATCGGCTGAAAAACTGTTTTTT. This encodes CASSSGTGLRSAEKLFF.

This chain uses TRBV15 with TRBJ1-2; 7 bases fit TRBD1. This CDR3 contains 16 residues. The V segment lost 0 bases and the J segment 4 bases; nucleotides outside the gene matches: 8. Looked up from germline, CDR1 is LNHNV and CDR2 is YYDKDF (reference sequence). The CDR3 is CATSRDRQGSTYGYTF. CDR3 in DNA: TGTGCCACCAGCAGAGATCGACAGGGCTCTACCTATGGCTACACCTTC.